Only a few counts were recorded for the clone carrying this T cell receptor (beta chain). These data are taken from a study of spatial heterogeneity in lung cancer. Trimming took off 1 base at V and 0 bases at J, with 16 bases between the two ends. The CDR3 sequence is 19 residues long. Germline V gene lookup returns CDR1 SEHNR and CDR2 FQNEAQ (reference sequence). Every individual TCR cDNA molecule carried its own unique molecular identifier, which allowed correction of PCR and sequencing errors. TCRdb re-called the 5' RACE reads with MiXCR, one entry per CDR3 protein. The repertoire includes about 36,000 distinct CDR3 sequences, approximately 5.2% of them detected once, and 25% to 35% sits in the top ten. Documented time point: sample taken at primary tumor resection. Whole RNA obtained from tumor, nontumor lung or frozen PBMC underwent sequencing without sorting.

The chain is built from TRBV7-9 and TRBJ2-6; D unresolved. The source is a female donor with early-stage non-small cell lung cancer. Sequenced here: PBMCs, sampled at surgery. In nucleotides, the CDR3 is TGTGCCAGCAGCTTAGGGGGTTGGCAGGCTTACTCTGGGGCCAACGTCCTGACTTTC. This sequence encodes CASSLGGWQAYSGANVLTF.